This T cell receptor (beta chain) was recovered during a study of human T cells and chemical hapten exposure. Points on this clonotype: Its antigen remains unknown.

Germline CDR1 and CDR2: SNHLY and FYNNEI. Trimming took off 0 bases at V and 6 bases at J, with 9 bases between the two ends. The CDR3 sequence is 14 residues long. Study observations and caveats: Sensitization with DPC brought no change to TCRs above 1 in 1000 in frequency.

Separate cDNA molecules received unique molecular identifiers, which the library attached to them. TCRdb re-called the RACE reads through MiXCR, storing one row per CDR3 protein. Seen here are about 79,000 distinct CDR3 sequences, approximately 8.6% observed once, and the top ten hold under 2%. Regarding time point: healthy volunteer bleed at 6 weeks. The study extracted total RNA from unfractionated whole blood. The receptor comes from a male donor in good health. Some clones in this sample may be carry-over from other donors' samples. The chain carries TRBV2 and TRBJ1-5; unclear D gene. Material for sequencing was whole blood. The chain's CDR3 is CASSEALGPQPQHF. The CDR3 nucleotides are TGTGCCAGCAGTGAAGCGCTAGGGCCTCAGCCCCAGCATTTT.